The text below deals with one T cell receptor beta chain. Healthy HIV-negative adults without recent acute infections or vaccinations served as donors. Germline V gene data show CDR1 as KGHSH and CDR2 as LQKENI. V trimming: 3 bases; J trimming: 7 bases; junction bases outside the gene matches: 3. The CDR3 consists of 13 residues. This sample was taken from a study of shared clonotypes between healthy human individuals. The table came from immunoSEQ multiplex PCR; TCRdb's copy has only in-frame clones and leaves some out. The data contain approximately 2,300,000 clones, around 92% of them singletons. V and J are TRBV18 and TRBJ2-5; TRBD1 matches at 9 bases. The receptor's source is a man between 18 and 35 years old in good health. Some clones in this sample may be carry-over from other donors' samples. Sequenced material: naive CD4+ T cells from PBMCs. Subset reported: CD45RA+ positively selected. The CDR3 is CASSPSTGGTQYF. The CDR3 coding sequence is TGTGCCAGCTCACCTTCGACAGGGGGGACCCAGTACTTC.